Listed below are T cell receptor beta chains from one sample, sequenced in a study of T cells in Graves' hyperthyroidism and ophthalmopathy. TCRdb reprocessed the multiplex PCR reads with MiXCR, giving one entry per CDR3 protein. The sample has 500,000 to 700,000 distinct CDR3 sequences, 16% seen once. Sequences were obtained from blood. The receptors originated from a woman younger than 30 with Graves' hyperthyroidism. The CDR3 runs from the conserved cysteine through the conserved F or W. A D gene is named only where the DNA matches it firmly. Only part of the rows carry a size: once, few, many, or a class if the clone is expanded.

J	D	V	size	CDR3	DNA
TRBJ2-2	TRBD2	TRBV5-1	few	CASSLLAGGSPGELFF	TGCGCCAGCAGCTTGCTAGCGGGAGGGAGTCCCGGGGAGCTGTTTTTT
TRBJ1-1	TRBD1	TRBV12-3/TRBV12-4	many	CASSPPGQGRITEAFF	TGTGCCAGCAGTCCCCCCGGACAGGGCAGAATCACTGAAGCTTTCTTT
TRBJ2-7	.	TRBV6-5	.	CASSYSAGYDEQYF	TGTGCCAGCAGTTACTCGGCGGGGTACGACGAGCAGTACTTC
TRBJ1-1	.	TRBV6-2/TRBV6-3	few	CASSYRWGGDTEAFF	TGTGCCAGCAGTTACAGATGGGGCGGGGACACTGAAGCTTTCTTT
TRBJ1-2	TRBD1	TRBV4-3	.	CASSLDRGPYGYTF	TGCGCCAGCAGCCTTGACAGGGGACCCTATGGCTACACCTTC
TRBJ1-6	.	TRBV6-1	few	CANRVRGINSPLHF	TGTGCCAATCGAGTAAGGGGGATTAATTCACCCCTCCACTTT
TRBJ1-1	TRBD1	TRBV6-5	few	CASSYSVQGVGKAFF	TGTGCCAGCAGTTACTCGGTACAGGGGGTTGGTAAAGCTTTCTTT
TRBJ2-1	TRBD2	TRBV6-1	few	CASSGTLLAGIYNEQFF	TGTGCCAGCAGTGGAACCCTACTAGCGGGAATCTACAATGAGCAGTTCTTC
TRBJ2-7	TRBD2	TRBV11-2	.	CASSLDFGGFYEQYF	TGTGCCAGCAGCTTAGATTTCGGGGGGTTTTACGAGCAGTACTTC
TRBJ2-1	.	TRBV19	few	CASSRGANNEQFF	TGTGCCAGTAGTCGAGGGGCAAACAATGAGCAGTTCTTC
TRBJ2-7	.	TRBV10-3	.	CAISDRDSYEQYF	TGTGCCATCAGTGATCGGGATTCCTACGAGCAGTACTTC